This TCR beta chain originates from a study of identical twins. Unmatched junction bases numbered 8, after V lost 6 bases and J lost 1 base. This CDR3 has 14 amino acids. Germline V CDR1 and CDR2: DFQATT, SNEGSKA (reference sequence). TCRdb re-derived calls from the 5' RACE reads in MiXCR, one entry per CDR3 protein. The profile covers some 500,000 distinct CDR3 sequences, with 20% to 25% appearing a single time and about 0.93% taken by the ten largest. These data also featured in a second study, about T cells expressing NK-cell markers. That investigation notes: Dominant NKG2C+ clonotypes were found to form roughly 1.0-7.5% of CD8+ T cells in a handful of donors.

This chain connects TRBV20-1 to TRBJ1-1; 7 bases map to TRBD1. This TCR was sampled from a woman aged 18-29 years in good health. Material for sequencing was CD4+ T cells sorted from blood. For the CDR3, the DNA is TGCAGTGCGAACTCGAGGGGGCCGAACACTGAAGCTTTCTTT. Its protein product is CSANSRGPNTEAFF.